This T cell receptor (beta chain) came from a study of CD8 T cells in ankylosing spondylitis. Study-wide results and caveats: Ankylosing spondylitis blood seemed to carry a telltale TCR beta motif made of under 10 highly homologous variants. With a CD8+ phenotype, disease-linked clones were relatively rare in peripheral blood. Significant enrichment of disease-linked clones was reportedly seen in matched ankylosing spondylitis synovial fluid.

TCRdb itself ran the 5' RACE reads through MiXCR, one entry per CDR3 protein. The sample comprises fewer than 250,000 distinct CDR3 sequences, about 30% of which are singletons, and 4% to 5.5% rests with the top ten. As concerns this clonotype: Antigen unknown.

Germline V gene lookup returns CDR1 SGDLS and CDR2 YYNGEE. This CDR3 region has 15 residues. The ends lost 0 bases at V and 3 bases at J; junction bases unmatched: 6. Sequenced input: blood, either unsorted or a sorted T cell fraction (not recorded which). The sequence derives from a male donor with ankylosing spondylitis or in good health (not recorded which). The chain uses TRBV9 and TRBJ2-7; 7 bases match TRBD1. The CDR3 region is CASSVAIQGVYEQYF. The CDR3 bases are TGTGCCAGCAGCGTAGCCATTCAGGGGGTCTACGAGCAGTACTTC. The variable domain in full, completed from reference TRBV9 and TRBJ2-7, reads DSGVTQTPKHLITATGQRVTLRCSPRSGDLSVYWYQQSLDQGLQFLIQYYNGEERAKGNILERFSAQQFPDLHSELNLSSLELGDSALYFCASSVAIQGVYEQYFGPGTRLTVT.